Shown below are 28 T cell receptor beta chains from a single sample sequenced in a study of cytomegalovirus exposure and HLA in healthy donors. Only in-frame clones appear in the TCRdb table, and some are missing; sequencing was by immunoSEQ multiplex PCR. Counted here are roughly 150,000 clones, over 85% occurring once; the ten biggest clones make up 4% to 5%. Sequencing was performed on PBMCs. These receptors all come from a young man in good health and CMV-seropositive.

The CDR3 region has the DNA TGCGCCAGCAGCTTGATTGGTCTAGCGGGAGGAGCCGAGCAGTACTTC. Protein sequence: CASSLIGLAGGAEQYF. The rearrangement joins TRBV5-1 to TRBJ2-7, with 11 bases that match TRBD2. The CDR3 loop spans 16 amino acids. The V gene's germline CDR1 is SGHRS and CDR2 YFSETQ. V lost 1 base to trimming and J lost 6 bases; unmatched junction nucleotides: 9.

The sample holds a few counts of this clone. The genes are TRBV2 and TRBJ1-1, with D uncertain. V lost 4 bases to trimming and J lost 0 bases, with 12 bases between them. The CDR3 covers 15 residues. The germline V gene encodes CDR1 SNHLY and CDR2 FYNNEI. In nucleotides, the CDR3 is TGTGCCAGCAGTGTGGGCAGAACCATGAACACTGAAGCTTTCTTT. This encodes CASSVGRTMNTEAFF.

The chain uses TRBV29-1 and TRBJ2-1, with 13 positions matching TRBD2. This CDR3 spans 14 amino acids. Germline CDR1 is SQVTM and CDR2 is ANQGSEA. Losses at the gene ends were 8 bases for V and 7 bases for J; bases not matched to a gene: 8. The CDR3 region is CSSGLAGSWNEQFF. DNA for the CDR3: TGCAGCTCGGGACTAGCGGGAAGTTGGAATGAGCAGTTCTTC.

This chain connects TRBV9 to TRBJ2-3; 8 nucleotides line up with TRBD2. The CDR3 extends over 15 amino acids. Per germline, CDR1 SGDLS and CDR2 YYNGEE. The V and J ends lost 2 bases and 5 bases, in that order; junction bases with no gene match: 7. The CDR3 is CASSVDQREQDTQYF. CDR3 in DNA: TGTGCCAGCAGCGTGGATCAGCGGGAGCAAGATACGCAGTATTTT.

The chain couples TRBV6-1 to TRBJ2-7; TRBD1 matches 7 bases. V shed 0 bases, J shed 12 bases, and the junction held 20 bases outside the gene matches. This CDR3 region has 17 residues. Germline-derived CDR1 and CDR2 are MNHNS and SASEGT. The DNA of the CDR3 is TGTGCCAGCAGTGAAGCCCGGTCCGGGACAGTCTCATGGTCTTGGTACTTC. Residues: CASSEARSGTVSWSWYF.

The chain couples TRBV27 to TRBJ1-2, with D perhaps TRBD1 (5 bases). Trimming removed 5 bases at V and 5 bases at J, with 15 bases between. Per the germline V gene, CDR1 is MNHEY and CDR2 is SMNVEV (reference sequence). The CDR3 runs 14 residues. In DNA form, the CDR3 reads TGTGCCAGCAGTCAGCGCCAGGGTGATTATGGCTACACCTTC. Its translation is CASSQRQGDYGYTF.

The CDR3 reads CASSPNECGGFNTEAFF. CDR3 nucleotide sequence: TGTGCCAGCAGCCCAAACGAGTGCGGGGGATTTAACACTGAAGCTTTCTTT. The chain carries TRBV11-3 and TRBJ1-1; TRBD1 is a possible D gene (5 bases). This CDR3 has 17 amino acids. From germline, CDR1 is SGHNT and CDR2 YENEEA. Between the trimmed V and J ends, which lost 5 bases and 2 bases, there was a span of 21 bases.

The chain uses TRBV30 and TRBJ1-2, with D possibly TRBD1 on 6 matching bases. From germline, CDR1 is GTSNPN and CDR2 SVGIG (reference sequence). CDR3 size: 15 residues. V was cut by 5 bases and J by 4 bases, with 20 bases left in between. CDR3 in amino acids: CAWWKGTPDVYGYTF. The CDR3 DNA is TGTGCCTGGTGGAAAGGGACACCGGATGTCTATGGCTACACCTTC.

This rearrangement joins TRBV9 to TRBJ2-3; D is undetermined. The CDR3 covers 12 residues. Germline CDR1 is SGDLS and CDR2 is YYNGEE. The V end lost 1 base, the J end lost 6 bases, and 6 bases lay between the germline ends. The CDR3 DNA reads TGTGCCAGCAGCGTATACGGGGATACGCAGTATTTT. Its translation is CASSVYGDTQYF.

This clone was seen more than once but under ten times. This CDR3 reads CASTEAAGDYEQYF. In DNA, the CDR3 is TGTGCCAGCACCGAGGCAGCGGGAGACTACGAGCAGTACTTC. The rearrangement uses TRBV2 and TRBJ2-7, with 8 bases fitting TRBD2. The J segment lost 3 bases and the V segment lost 7 bases, leaving 8 bases of the junction unmatched. The germline V gene has CDR1 SNHLY and CDR2 FYNNEI. This CDR3 has 14 amino acids. Supplemented by reference TRBV2 and TRBJ2-7, the full variable domain reads EPEVTQTPSHQVTQMGQEVILRCVPISNHLYFYWYRQILGQKVEFLVSFYNNEISEKSEIFDDQFSVERPDGSNFTLKIRSTKLEDSAMYFCASTEAAGDYEQYFGPGTRLTVT.

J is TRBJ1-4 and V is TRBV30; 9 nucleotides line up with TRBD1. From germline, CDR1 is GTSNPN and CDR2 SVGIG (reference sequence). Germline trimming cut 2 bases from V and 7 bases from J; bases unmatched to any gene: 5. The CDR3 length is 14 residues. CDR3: CAWSWGTGSEKLFF. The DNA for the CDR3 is TGTGCCTGGAGTTGGGGGACAGGGAGTGAAAAACTGTTTTTT.

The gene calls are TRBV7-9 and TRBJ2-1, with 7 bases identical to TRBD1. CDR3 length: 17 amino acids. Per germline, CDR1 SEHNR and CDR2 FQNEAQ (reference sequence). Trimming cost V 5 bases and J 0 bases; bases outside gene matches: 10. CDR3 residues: CASSARGQAISYNEQFF. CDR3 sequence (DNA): TGTGCCAGCAGCGCACGTGGACAGGCGATCTCCTACAATGAGCAGTTCTTC.

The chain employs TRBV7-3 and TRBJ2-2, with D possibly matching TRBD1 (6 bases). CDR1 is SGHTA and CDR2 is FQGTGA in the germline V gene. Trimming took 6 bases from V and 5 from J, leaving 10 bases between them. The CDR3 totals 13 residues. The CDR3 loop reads CASRDQGTGELFF. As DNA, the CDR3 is TGTGCCAGCAGAGACCAGGGGACCGGGGAGCTGTTTTTT. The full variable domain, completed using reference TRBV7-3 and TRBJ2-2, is GAGVSQTPSNKVTEKGKYVELRCDPISGHTALYWYRQSLGQGPEFLIYFQGTGAADDSGLPNDRFFAVRPEGSVSTLKIQRTERGDSAVYLCASRDQGTGELFFGEGSRLTVL.

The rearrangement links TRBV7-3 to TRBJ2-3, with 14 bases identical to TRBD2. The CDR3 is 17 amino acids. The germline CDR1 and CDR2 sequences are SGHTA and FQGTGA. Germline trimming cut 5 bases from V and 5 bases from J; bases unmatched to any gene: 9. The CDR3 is CASSISGTSGGRDTQYF. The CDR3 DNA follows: TGTGCCAGCAGCATCTCCGGGACTAGCGGGGGCAGAGATACGCAGTATTTT.

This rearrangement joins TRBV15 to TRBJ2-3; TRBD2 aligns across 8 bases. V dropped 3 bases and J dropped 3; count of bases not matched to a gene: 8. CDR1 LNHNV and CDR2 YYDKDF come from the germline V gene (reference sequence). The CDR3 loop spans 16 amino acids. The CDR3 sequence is CATSRGGGGWTDTQYF. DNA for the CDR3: TGTGCCACCAGCAGGGGCGGCGGGGGGTGGACAGATACGCAGTATTTT.

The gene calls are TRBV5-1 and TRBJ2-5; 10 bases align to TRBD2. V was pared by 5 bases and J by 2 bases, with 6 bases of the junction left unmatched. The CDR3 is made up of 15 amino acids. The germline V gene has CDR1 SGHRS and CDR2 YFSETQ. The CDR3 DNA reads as TGCGCCAGCAGTCGGACTAGCGGTACACAAGAGACCCAGTACTTC. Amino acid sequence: CASSRTSGTQETQYF.

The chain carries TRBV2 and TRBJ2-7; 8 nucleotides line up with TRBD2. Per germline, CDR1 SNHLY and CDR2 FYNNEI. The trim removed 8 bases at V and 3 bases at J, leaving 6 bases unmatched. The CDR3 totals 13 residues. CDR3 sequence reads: CASEGTSGYEQYF. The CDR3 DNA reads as TGTGCCAGCGAGGGGACTAGTGGCTACGAGCAGTACTTC.

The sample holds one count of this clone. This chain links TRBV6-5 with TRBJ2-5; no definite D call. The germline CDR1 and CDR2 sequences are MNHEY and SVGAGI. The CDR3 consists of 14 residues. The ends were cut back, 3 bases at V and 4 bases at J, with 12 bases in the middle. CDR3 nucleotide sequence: TGTGCCAGCAGTTATACAATCAGTGGAGAGACCCAGTACTTC. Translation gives CASSYTISGETQYF.

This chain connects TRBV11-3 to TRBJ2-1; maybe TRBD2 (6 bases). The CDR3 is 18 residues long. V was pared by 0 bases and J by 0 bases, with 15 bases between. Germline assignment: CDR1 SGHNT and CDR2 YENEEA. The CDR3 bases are TGTGCCAGCAGCTTAGAGGGGCTTCGCGGGATCTCCTACAATGAGCAGTTCTTC. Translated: CASSLEGLRGISYNEQFF.

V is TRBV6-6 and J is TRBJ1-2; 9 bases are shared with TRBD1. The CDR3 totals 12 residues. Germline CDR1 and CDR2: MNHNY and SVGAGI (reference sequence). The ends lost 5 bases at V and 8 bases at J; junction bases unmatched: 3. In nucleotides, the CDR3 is TGTGCCAGCAGTGACAGGGGGGGAGGCTACACCTTC. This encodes CASSDRGGGYTF.

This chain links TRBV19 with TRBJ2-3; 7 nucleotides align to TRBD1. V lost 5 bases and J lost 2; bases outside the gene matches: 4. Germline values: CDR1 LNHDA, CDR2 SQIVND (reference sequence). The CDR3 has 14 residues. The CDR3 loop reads CASSQTGFTDTQYF. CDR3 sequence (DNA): TGTGCCAGTAGTCAGACAGGGTTCACAGATACGCAGTATTTT.

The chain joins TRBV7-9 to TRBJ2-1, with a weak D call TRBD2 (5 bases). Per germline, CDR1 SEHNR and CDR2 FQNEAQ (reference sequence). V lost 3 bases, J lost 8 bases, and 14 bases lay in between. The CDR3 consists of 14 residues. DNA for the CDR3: TGTGCCAGCAGCTTCGAGCGGAGGCAGGATGAGCAGTTCTTC. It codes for CASSFERRQDEQFF.

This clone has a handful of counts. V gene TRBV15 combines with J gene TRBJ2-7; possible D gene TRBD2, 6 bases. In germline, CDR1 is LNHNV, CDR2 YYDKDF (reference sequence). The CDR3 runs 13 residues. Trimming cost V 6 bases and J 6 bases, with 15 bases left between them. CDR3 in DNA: TGTGCCACCAGAGGGGTCTCGGAGGGCGAGCAGTACTTC. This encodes CATRGVSEGEQYF.

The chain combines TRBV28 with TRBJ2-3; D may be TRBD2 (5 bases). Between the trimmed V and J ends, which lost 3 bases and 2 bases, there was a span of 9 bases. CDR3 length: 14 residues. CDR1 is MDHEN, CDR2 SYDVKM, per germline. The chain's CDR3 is CASSLRAPTDTQYF. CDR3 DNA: TGTGCCAGCAGTTTGCGGGCCCCCACAGATACGCAGTATTTT. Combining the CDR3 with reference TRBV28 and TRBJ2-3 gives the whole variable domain DVKVTQSSRYLVKRTGEKVFLECVQDMDHENMFWYRQDPGLGLRLIYFSYDVKMKEKGDIPEGYSVSREKKERFSLILESASTNQTSMYLCASSLRAPTDTQYFGPGTRLTVL.

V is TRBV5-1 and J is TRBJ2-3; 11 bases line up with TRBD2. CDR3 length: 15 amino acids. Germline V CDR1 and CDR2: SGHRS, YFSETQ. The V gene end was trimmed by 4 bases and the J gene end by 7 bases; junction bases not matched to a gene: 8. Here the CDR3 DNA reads TGCGCCAGCAGCGCCTATAGCGGGAGGGCAAATACGCAGTATTTT. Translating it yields CASSAYSGRANTQYF.

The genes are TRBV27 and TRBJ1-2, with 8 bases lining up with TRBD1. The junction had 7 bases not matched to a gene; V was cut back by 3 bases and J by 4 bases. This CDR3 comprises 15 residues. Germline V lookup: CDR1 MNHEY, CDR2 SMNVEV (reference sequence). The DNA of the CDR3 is TGTGCCAGCAGTTTGACAGGGGAACGACCCTATGGCTACACCTTC. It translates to CASSLTGERPYGYTF.

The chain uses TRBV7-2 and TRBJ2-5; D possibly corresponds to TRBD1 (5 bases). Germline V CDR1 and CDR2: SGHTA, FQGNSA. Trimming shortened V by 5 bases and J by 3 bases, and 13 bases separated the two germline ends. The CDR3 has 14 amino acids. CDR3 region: CASSPSGAEETQYF. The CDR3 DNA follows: TGTGCCAGCAGCCCAAGTGGGGCAGAAGAGACCCAGTACTTC.

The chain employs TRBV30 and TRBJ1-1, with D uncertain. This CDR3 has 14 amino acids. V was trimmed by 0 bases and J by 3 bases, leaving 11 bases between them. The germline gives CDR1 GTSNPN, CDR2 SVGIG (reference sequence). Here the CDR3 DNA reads TGTGCCTGGAGTGTACGGGGATCATACACTGAAGCTTTCTTT. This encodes CAWSVRGSYTEAFF.